The T cell receptor beta chain described here comes from a study of T cell responses to AZD1222 COVID-19 vaccine. Study results and limitations: The donor cohort was predominantly white British with a female majority, and clonal diversity may have been underestimated. Only after the peak T cell response were repertoires sampled.

Germline trimming cut 4 bases from V and 6 bases from J; bases unmatched to any gene: 4. CDR1 and CDR2 (germline): KGHSH, LQKENI. The CDR3 has 15 residues. Of note for this clone: The antigen is undetermined.

The data were produced by immunoSEQ multiplex PCR, yet TCRdb's version contains in-frame clones alone and is incomplete. This table holds about 140,000 clones, roughly 92% found once. The TCR was taken from an adult in good health. The V gene is TRBV18, the J gene TRBJ2-1; 12 nucleotides line up with TRBD1. The material sequenced was peripheral blood, taken on day 0 of AZD1222 vaccination. As DNA, the CDR3 is TGTGCCAGCTCACGGGGACAGGGGGCAGGCAATGAGCAGTTCTTC. Translated, it gives CASSRGQGAGNEQFF.